This T cell receptor beta chain was identified in a study of blood T cell repertoires in COVID-19. Study details: T cells, B-cell-depleted T cells, or PBMCs provided the cDNA or gDNA that served as material.

This CDR3 contains 16 residues. CDR1 is SGHTA, CDR2 FQGNSA, per germline. V shed 5 bases, J shed 4 bases, and the junction held 11 bases outside the gene matches. This clone was detected once. Per the authors' pipeline: Amplification with reference gene primers provided the estimates of nucleated cell counts. TCRdb keeps only in-frame clones here, not all; method: immunoSEQ multiplex PCR. V and J calls and clone size come straight from that table; D and trimming were deduced from the DNA. The repertoire holds under 60,000 clones, with around 80% as singletons. Material: peripheral blood. This receptor was identified in a man between 65 and 80 years old with acute or convalescent COVID-19. The chain uses TRBV7-2 and TRBJ1-2, with 9 bases identical to TRBD1. CDR3 in amino acids: CASSLSRQGGTYGYTF. The DNA for the CDR3 is TGTGCCAGCAGCCTTAGTAGACAGGGGGGAACCTATGGCTACACCTTC.